This TCR beta chain was observed in a study of OX40 agonist ivuxolimab in advanced cancers. Overall study context: Partial responses occurred in Three dose-escalation patients, one with hepatocellular carcinoma and two with cutaneous melanoma. Study results and limitations: Individuals who were partial responders at 0.1-3.0 mg/kg had clonal expansion that ranked among the lowest. In general, CD8+ T cells held more expanded clones than CD4+ did, on average. The study observed clonal expansion of CD4+ and CD8+ blood T cells by week 6 at 0.1 to 3.0 mg/kg.

This clone has just a few counts. Its antigen is unknown. Trimming took 4 bases from V and 12 from J; bases not matched to a gene: 6. The CDR3 consists of 12 residues. Per germline, CDR1 SEHNR and CDR2 FQNEAQ (reference sequence). Produced via immunoSEQ multiplex PCR; TCRdb's table is partial and in-frame only. The table has tens of thousands of clones, roughly nine tenths seen once. Source: CD4+ or CD8+ T cells sorted from blood, taken in a trial of the OX40 agonist ivuxolimab. The origin of this receptor is an adult with an advanced solid tumor such as melanoma, head and neck, liver or kidney cancer. This chain uses TRBV7-9 with TRBJ2-1, with 7 bases aligning to TRBD2. CDR3 sequence: CASSWERELQFF. CDR3 nucleotides: TGTGCCAGCAGCTGGGAGCGGGAACTGCAGTTCTTC. Filled out from reference TRBV7-9 and TRBJ2-1, the complete variable domain reads DTGVSQNPRHKITKRGQNVTFRCDPISEHNRLYWYRQTLGQGPEFLTYFQNEAQLEKSRLLSDRFSAERPKGSFSTLEIQRTEQGDSAMYLCASSWERELQFFGPGTRLTVL.